The 16 T cell receptor beta chains below were found in one sample sequenced in a study of blood T cell repertoires in COVID-19. The repertoire was sequenced with immunoSEQ multiplex PCR; TCRdb's copy has only in-frame clones and lacks some. This sample has about 39,000 clones, with approximately 85% found just once. The sequencing sample was made of peripheral blood. These receptors all stem from a man in his 60s with acute or convalescent COVID-19.

This clone was recorded only once. The CDR3 spells CASLPPGHNYGYTF. The CDR3 bases are TGTGCCAGCCTACCTCCGGGACACAACTATGGCTACACCTTC. J is TRBJ1-2 and V is TRBV6-5; TRBD1 is a possible D gene (6 bases). The CDR3 has 14 amino acids. Germline V gene data show CDR1 as MNHEY and CDR2 as SVGAGI. The ends were cut back, 8 bases at V and 2 bases at J, with 15 bases in the middle.

This chain joins TRBV6-5 and TRBJ2-3; 11 nucleotides agree with TRBD2. CDR1 and CDR2 (germline): MNHEY, SVGAGI. CDR3 length equals 15 residues. V lost 5 bases, J lost 3 bases, and 4 bases stayed unmatched. The CDR3: CASSKTSGGTDTQYF. CDR3 sequence (DNA): TGTGCCAGCAGTAAAACTAGCGGGGGTACAGATACGCAGTATTTT.

The chain combines TRBV12-3 or TRBV12-4 with TRBJ2-7; 9 nucleotides agree with TRBD1. There are 12 residues in the CDR3. Trimming at V came to 6 bases and at J to 8 bases, leaving 5 bases not matched to a gene. In nucleotides, the CDR3 is TGTGCCAGCAGCCCCACAGGGGGCAAGCAGTACTTC. This codes for CASSPTGGKQYF.

The CDR3 DNA sequence: TGTGCCAGCAGTGTTCTAGCGGGCTACACCGGGGAGCTGTTTTTT. Residues: CASSVLAGYTGELFF. The V gene is TRBV28, the J gene TRBJ2-2, with TRBD2 matching 8 bases. In germline, CDR1 is MDHEN, CDR2 SYDVKM. This CDR3 region has 15 residues. Trimming at V came to 5 bases and at J to 3 bases, leaving 5 bases not matched to a gene.

This clone has only a few counts. This rearrangement joins TRBV7-3 to TRBJ2-1; 9 bases are a match to TRBD2. Germline V gene sequence: CDR1 SGHTA, CDR2 FQGTGA. The V segment lost 5 bases and the J segment 6 bases; nucleotides outside the gene matches: 8. The CDR3 covers 15 residues. CDR3: CASSLSGSGVNEQFF. In DNA, the CDR3 is TGTGCCAGCAGCCTTAGCGGGAGTGGGGTCAATGAGCAGTTCTTC.

The V call is TRBV2, the J call TRBJ2-2; 9 bases match TRBD2. Germline V CDR1 and CDR2: SNHLY, FYNNEI. V trimming: 9 bases; J trimming: 1 base; junction bases outside the gene matches: 12. The CDR3 covers 17 residues. CDR3 coding DNA: TGTGCCAGTGGGGCAAAGAGACTAGCGGAGAACACCGGGGAGCTGTTTTTT. Protein sequence: CASGAKRLAENTGELFF.

V gene TRBV28 combines with J gene TRBJ2-6; no definite D call. Trimming took off 3 bases at V and 4 bases at J, with 7 bases between the two ends. Germline CDR1 and CDR2: MDHEN and SYDVKM. This CDR3 spans 14 amino acids. The CDR3 DNA reads as TGTGCCAGCAGTTTTTCTCCCGGGGCCAACGTCCTGACTTTC. Translated: CASSFSPGANVLTF.

The gene calls are TRBV11-2 and TRBJ2-5; a weak D match, TRBD2 (6 bases). V was shortened by 4 bases and J by 5 bases, with 20 bases between the two germline ends. The CDR3 spans 16 residues. Germline V CDR1 and CDR2: SGHAT, FQNNGV. CDR3 region: CASSYYSGGGSETQYF. CDR3 coding DNA: TGTGCCAGCAGCTACTACAGTGGGGGAGGTAGCGAGACCCAGTACTTC.

The chain uses TRBV5-5 and TRBJ2-5, with a tentative D call TRBD2 (6 bases). Germline V gene lookup returns CDR1 SGHKS and CDR2 YYEKEE (reference sequence). The CDR3 runs 15 residues. V shed 4 bases and J shed 2 bases, with 15 bases lying between them. The CDR3 sequence: CASSRDFGLQETQYF. CDR3 nucleotides: TGTGCCAGCAGCCGGGACTTCGGATTACAAGAGACCCAGTACTTC.

The chain uses TRBV6-5 and TRBJ1-5; D gene ambiguous. The CDR3 runs 11 residues. Trimming left V 10 bases short and J 4 bases short, with 8 bases between. Germline V CDR1 and CDR2: MNHEY, SVGAGI. In DNA, the CDR3 is TGTGCCACCGAAGAGAATCAGCCCCAGCATTTT. It encodes CATEENQPQHF.

The CDR3 DNA reads as TGTGCCAGCAGTCCCTCTGGACTAGTGGGGCCCGAGCAGTACTTC. It codes for CASSPSGLVGPEQYF. This chain links TRBV12-1 with TRBJ2-7; the DNA was not used to check the table's D call, TRBD2. TRBV12-1 is labeled a pseudogene. CDR3 length equals 15 residues.

The rearrangement uses TRBV7-2 and TRBJ1-2; possibly TRBD1 for D (6 bases). Germline CDR1 is SGHTA and CDR2 is FQGNSA. CDR3 length equals 16 residues. V was cut by 5 bases and J by 3 bases, with 19 bases left in between. The CDR3 region is CASSPKLTTGHYGYTF. As DNA, the CDR3 is TGTGCCAGCAGCCCAAAACTCACCACAGGGCACTATGGCTACACCTTC.

This sequence joins TRBV27 and TRBJ1-1; D is undetermined. V lost 2 bases, J lost 0 bases, and 10 bases lay in between. This CDR3 region has 15 residues. Germline V gene data show CDR1 as MNHEY and CDR2 as SMNVEV (reference sequence). The CDR3 region has the DNA TGTGCCAGCAGTTTAAATCAGATTATGAACACTGAAGCTTTCTTT. It yields the protein CASSLNQIMNTEAFF.

The genes are TRBV19 and TRBJ2-7; D is possibly TRBD2 (6 bases). CDR1 and CDR2 (germline): LNHDA, SQIVND (reference sequence). This CDR3 region has 13 residues. V shed 2 bases and J shed 5 bases, with 10 bases lying between them. The CDR3 coding sequence is TGTGCCAGTAGTATATCGGGGGTCCACGAGCAGTACTTC. This translates into CASSISGVHEQYF.

The chain has TRBV6-2 or TRBV6-3 and TRBJ1-2; 10 bases fit TRBD1. This CDR3 spans 15 amino acids. Germline CDR1 reads MNHEY; CDR2 reads SVGEGT. The trim removed 0 bases at V and 6 bases at J, leaving 4 bases unmatched. For the CDR3, the DNA is TGTGCCAGCAGTTACTCCCCGACAGGGGGCCATGGCTACACCTTC. Amino acids: CASSYSPTGGHGYTF.

The chain recombines TRBV6-5 with TRBJ2-7; TRBD1 matches 7 bases. Looked up from germline, CDR1 is MNHEY and CDR2 is SVGAGI. CDR3 length: 14 amino acids. V lost 6 bases to trimming and J lost 3 bases; unmatched junction nucleotides: 8. The CDR3 DNA is TGTGCCAGCAGGACTCCCCGACAGGGCTACGAGCAGTACTTC. Protein product: CASRTPRQGYEQYF.